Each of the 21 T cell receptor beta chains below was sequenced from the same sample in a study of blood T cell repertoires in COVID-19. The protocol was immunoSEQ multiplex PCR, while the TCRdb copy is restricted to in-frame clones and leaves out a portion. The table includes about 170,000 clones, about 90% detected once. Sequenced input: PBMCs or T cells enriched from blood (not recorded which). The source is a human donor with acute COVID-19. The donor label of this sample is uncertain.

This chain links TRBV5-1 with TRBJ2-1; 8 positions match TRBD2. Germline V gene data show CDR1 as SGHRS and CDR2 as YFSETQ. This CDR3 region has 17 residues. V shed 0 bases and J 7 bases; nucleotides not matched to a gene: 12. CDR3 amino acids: CASSLAGGTRAPNEQFF. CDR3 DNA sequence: TGCGCCAGCAGCTTGGCGGGGGGGACCAGGGCCCCAAATGAGCAGTTCTTC.

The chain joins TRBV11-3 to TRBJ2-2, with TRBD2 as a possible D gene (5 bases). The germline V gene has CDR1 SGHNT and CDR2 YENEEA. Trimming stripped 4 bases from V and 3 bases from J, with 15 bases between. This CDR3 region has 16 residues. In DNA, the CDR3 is TGTGCCAGCAGCTCTGGATGGGGAGCGGACACCGGGGAGCTGTTTTTT. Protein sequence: CASSSGWGADTGELFF.

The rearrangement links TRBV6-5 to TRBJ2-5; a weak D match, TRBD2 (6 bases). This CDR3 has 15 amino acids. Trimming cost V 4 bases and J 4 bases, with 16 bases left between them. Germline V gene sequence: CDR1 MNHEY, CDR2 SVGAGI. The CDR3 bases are TGTGCCAGCAGTTCCCTCCTGGCGGGGCGAGAGACCCAGTACTTC. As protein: CASSSLLAGRETQYF.

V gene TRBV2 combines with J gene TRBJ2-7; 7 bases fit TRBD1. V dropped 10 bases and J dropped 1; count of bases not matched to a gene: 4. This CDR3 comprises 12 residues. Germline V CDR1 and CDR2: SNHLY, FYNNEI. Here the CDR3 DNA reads TGTGCCACCGGGACAGAGTCCTACGAGCAGTACTTC. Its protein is CATGTESYEQYF.

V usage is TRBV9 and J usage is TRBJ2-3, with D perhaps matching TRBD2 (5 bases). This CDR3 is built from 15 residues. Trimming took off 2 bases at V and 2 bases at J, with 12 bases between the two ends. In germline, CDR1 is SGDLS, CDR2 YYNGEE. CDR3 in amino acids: CASSVVGEDTDTQYF. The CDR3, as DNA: TGTGCCAGCAGCGTTGTCGGGGAAGACACAGATACGCAGTATTTT.

In DNA, the CDR3 is TGTGCCAGCAGTGAAGGTACAGGTCCTGGAAACACCATATATTTT. Translation: CASSEGTGPGNTIYF. This chain links TRBV2 with TRBJ1-3; the D gene is possibly TRBD1 (5 bases). This CDR3 comprises 15 residues. Germline V gene lookup returns CDR1 SNHLY and CDR2 FYNNEI. Trimming removed 1 base from V and 2 bases from J, with 9 bases in between.

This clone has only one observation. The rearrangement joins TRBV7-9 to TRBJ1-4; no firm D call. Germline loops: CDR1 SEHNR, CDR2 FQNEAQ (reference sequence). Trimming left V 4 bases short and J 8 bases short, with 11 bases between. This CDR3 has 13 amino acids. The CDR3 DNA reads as TGTGCCAGCAGCTCGACGCGGAAGGAAAAACTGTTTTTT. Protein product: CASSSTRKEKLFF.

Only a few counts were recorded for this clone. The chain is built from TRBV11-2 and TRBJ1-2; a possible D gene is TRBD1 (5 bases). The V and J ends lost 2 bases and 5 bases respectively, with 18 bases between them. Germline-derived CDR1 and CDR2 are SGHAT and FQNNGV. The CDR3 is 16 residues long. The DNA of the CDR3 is TGTGCCAGCAGCTTATATCTAGGGCAGGGTACATATGGCTACACCTTC. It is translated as CASSLYLGQGTYGYTF.

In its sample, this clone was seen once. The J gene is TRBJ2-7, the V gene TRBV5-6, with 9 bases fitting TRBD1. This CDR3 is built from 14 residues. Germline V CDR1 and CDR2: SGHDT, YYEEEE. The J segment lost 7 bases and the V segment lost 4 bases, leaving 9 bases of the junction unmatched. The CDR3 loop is CASSPGTGPREQYF. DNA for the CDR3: TGTGCCAGCAGCCCCGGGACAGGGCCTCGGGAGCAGTACTTC. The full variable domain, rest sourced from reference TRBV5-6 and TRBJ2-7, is DAGVTQSPTHLIKTRGQQVTLRCSPKSGHDTVSWYQQALGQGPQFIFQYYEEEERQRGNFPDRFSGHQFPNYSSELNVNALLLGDSALYLCASSPGTGPREQYFGPGTRLTVT.

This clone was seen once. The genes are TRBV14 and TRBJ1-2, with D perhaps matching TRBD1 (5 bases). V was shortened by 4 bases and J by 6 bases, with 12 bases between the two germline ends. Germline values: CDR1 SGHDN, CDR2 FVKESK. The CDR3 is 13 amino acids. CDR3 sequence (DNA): TGTGCCAGCAGCCCCTCCCCCAGGGATGGCTACACCTTC. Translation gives CASSPSPRDGYTF. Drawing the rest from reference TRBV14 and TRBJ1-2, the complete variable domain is EAGVTQFPSHSVIEKGQTVTLRCDPISGHDNLYWYRRVMGKEIKFLLHFVKESKQDESGMPNNRFLAERTGGTYSTLKVQPAELEDSGVYFCASSPSPRDGYTFGSGTRLTVV.

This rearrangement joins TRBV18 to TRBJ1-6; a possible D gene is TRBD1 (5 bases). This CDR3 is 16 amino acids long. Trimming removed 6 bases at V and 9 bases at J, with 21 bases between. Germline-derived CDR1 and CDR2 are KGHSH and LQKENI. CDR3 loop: CASSKAQGGESSPLHF. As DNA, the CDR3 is TGTGCCAGCTCCAAAGCCCAAGGAGGGGAGAGTTCACCCCTCCACTTT.

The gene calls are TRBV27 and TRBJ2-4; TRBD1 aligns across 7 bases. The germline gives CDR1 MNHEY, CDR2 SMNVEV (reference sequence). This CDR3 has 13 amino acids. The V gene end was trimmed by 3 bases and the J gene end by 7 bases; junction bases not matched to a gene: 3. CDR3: CASSFGDSNIQYF. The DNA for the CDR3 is TGTGCCAGCAGTTTTGGGGACAGTAACATTCAGTACTTC.

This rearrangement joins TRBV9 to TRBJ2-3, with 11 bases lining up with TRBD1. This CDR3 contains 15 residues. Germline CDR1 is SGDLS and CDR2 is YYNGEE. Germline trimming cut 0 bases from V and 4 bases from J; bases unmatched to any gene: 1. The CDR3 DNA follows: TGTGCCAGCAGCGTAGGGGACAGGGGGGCAGATACGCAGTATTTT. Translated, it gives CASSVGDRGADTQYF.

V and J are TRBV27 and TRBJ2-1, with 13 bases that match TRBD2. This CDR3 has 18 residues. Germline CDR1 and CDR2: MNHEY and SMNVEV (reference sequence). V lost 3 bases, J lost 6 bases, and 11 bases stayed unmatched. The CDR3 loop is CASSFGPWTSGGPNEQFF. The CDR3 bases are TGTGCCAGCAGTTTCGGGCCCTGGACTAGCGGGGGCCCCAATGAGCAGTTCTTC.

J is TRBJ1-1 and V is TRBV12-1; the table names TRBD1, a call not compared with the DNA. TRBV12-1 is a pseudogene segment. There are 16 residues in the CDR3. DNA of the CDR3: TGTGCCAGCAGCTCTAAAAAGACAGGGGTAACCCGAGAAGCTTTCTTT. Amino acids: CASSSKKTGVTREAFF.

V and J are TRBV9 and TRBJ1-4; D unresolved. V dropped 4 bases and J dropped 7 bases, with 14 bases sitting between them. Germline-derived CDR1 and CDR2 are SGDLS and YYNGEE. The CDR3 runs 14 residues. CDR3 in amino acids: CASSSQDGSEKLFF. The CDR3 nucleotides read TGTGCCAGCAGCTCCCAAGATGGCAGTGAAAAACTGTTTTTT.

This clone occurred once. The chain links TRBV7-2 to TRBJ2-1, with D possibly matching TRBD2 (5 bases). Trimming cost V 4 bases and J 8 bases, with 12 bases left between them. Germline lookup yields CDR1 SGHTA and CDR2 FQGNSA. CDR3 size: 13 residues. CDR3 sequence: CASSSRAGHEQFF. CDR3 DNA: TGTGCCAGCAGCTCGAGGGCGGGCCATGAGCAGTTCTTC.

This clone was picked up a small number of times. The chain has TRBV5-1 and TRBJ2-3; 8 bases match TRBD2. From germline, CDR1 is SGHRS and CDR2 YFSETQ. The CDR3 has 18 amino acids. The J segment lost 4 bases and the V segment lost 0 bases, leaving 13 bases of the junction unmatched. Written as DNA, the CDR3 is TGCGCCAGCAGCTTGGCCGGGGGTAGCGGGGTAGGGTCAGATACGCAGTATTTT. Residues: CASSLAGGSGVGSDTQYF.

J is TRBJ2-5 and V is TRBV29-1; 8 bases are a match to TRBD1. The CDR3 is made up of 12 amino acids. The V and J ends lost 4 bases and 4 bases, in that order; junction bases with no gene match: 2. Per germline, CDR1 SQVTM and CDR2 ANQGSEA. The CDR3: CSVVGQGETQYF. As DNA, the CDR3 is TGCAGCGTTGTAGGACAGGGAGAGACCCAGTACTTC.

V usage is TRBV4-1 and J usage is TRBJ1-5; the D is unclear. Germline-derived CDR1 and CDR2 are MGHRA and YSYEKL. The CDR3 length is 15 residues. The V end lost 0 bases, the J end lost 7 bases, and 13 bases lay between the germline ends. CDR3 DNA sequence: TGCGCCAGCAGCCAAGACTACGGAGGGCGACAGCCCCAGCATTTT. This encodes CASSQDYGGRQPQHF.

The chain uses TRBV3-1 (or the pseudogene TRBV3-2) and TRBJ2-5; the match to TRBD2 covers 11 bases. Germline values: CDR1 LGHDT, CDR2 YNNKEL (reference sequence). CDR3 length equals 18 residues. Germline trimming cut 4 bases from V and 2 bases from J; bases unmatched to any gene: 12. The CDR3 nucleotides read TGTGCCAGCAGCCGCCAAACCTTCGGGACTAGCGGACAAGAGACCCAGTACTTC. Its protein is CASSRQTFGTSGQETQYF.